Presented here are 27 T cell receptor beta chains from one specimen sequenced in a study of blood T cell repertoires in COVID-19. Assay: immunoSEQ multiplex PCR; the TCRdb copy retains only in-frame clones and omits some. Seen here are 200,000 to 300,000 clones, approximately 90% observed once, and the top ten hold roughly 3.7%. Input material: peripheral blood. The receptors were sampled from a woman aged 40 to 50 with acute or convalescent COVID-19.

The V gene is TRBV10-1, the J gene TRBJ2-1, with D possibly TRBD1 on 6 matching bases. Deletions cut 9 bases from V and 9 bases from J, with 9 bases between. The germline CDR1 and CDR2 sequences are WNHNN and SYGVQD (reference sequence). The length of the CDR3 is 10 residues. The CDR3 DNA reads TGCGCCAGTGGGGGCCTTGAGCAGTTCTTC. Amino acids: CASGGLEQFF.

For the CDR3, the DNA is TGTGCCAGCAAGGGGAGCAATCAGCCCCAGCATTTT. This gives the protein CASKGSNQPQHF. The chain links TRBV2 to TRBJ1-5; a weak D match, TRBD1 (5 bases). Germline V lookup: CDR1 SNHLY, CDR2 FYNNEI. This CDR3 spans 12 amino acids. Trimming shortened V by 7 bases and J by 1 base, and 5 bases separated the two germline ends.

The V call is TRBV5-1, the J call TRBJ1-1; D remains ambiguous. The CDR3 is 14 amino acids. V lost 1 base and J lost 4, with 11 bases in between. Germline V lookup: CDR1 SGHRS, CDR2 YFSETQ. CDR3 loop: CASSLSGGGTEAFF. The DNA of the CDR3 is TGCGCCAGCAGCTTGAGTGGAGGAGGCACTGAAGCTTTCTTT.

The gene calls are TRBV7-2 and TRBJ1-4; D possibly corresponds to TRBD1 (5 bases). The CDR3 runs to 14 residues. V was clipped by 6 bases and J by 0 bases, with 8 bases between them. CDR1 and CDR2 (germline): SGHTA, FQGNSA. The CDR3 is CASRPGSTNEKLFF. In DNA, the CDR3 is TGTGCCAGCAGACCAGGGTCAACTAATGAAAAACTGTTTTTT.

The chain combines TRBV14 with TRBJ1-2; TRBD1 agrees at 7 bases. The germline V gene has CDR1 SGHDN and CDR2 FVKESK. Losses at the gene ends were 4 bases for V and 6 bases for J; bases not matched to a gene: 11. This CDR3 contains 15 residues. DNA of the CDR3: TGTGCCAGCAGCCCTCTCCAGGGGGTAGGGCATGGCTACACCTTC. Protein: CASSPLQGVGHGYTF.

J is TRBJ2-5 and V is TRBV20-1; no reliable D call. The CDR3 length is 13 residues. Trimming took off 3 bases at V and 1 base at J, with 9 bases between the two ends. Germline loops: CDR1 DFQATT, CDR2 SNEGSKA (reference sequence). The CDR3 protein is CSASVRTQETQYF. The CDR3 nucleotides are TGCAGTGCTAGTGTGAGAACCCAAGAGACCCAGTACTTC.

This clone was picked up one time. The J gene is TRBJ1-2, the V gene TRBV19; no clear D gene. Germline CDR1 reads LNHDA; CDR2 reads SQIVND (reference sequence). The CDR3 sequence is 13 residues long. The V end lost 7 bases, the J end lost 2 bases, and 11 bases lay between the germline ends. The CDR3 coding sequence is TGTGCCAGTACGCGAACAGTGAACTATGGCTACACCTTC. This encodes CASTRTVNYGYTF.

CDR3 protein: CASSLTTGVNGYTF. The CDR3 bases are TGCGCCAGCAGCTTGACGACGGGGGTAAATGGCTACACCTTC. This chain links TRBV5-1 with TRBJ1-2, with a possible D match to TRBD1 (5 bases). Germline CDR1 and CDR2: SGHRS and YFSETQ. The CDR3 extends over 14 amino acids. The V gene lost 1 base and the J gene lost 6 bases, with 13 bases spanning the gap.

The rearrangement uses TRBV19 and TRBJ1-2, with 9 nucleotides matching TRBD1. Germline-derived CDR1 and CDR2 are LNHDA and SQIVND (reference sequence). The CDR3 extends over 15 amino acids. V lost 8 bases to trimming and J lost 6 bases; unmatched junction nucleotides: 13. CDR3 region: CASRGQGTGSNGYTF. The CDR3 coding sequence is TGTGCCAGTCGGGGACAGGGAACCGGGAGCAATGGCTACACCTTC.

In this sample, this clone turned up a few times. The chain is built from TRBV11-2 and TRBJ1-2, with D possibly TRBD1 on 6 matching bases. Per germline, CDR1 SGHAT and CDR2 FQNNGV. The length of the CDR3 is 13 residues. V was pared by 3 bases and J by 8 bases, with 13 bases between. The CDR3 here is CASSFSGERGYTF. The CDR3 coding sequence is TGTGCCAGCAGCTTCTCAGGGGAGAGGGGCTACACCTTC.

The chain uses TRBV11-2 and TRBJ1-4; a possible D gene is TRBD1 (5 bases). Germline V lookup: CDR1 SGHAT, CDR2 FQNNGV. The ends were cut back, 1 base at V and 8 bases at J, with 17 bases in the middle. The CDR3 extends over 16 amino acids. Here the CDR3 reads CASSLGRTWSHEKLFF. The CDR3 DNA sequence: TGTGCCAGCAGCTTAGGGCGGACATGGTCGCACGAAAAACTGTTTTTT.

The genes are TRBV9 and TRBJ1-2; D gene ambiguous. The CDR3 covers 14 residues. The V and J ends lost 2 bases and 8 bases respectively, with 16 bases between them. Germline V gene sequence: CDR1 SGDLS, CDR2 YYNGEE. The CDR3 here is CASSVDEGIGGYTF. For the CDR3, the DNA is TGTGCCAGCAGCGTGGACGAGGGCATAGGGGGCTACACCTTC.

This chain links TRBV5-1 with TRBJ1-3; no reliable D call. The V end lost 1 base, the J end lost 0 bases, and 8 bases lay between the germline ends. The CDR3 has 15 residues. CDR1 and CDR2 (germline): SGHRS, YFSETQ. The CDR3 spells CASSLYGYSGNTIYF. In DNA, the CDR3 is TGCGCCAGCAGCTTGTACGGTTACTCTGGAAACACCATATATTTT.

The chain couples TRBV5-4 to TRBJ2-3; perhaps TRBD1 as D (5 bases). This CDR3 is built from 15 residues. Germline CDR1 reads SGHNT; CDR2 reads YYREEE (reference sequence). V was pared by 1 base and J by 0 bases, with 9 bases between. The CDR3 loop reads CASSLLGLSTDTQYF. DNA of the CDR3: TGTGCCAGCAGCTTGCTGGGGCTAAGCACAGATACGCAGTATTTT.

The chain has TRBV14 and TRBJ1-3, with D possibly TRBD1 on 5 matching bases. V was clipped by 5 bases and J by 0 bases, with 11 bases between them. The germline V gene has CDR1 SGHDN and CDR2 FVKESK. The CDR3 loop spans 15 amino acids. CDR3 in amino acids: CASSKGEYSGNTIYF. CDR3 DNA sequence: TGTGCCAGCAGCAAAGGGGAGTACTCTGGAAACACCATATATTTT.

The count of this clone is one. The CDR3, as DNA: TGTGCCAGCAGCCAATTACCTAGCGGGGGTCCACTCCCCACAGATACGCAGTATTTT. Translation gives CASSQLPSGGPLPTDTQYF. The rearrangement uses TRBV3-1 (or the pseudogene TRBV3-2) and TRBJ2-3; 10 nucleotides align to TRBD2. Germline V lookup: CDR1 LGHDT, CDR2 YNNKEL (reference sequence). The V gene end was trimmed by 2 bases and the J gene end by 2 bases; junction bases not matched to a gene: 13. This CDR3 spans 19 amino acids.

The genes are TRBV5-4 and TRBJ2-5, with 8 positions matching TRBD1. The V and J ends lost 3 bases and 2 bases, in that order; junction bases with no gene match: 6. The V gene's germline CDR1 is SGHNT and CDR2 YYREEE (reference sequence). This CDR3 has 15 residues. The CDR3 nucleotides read TGTGCCAGCAGCTCGGACAGGGCTTTTCAAGAGACCCAGTACTTC. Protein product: CASSSDRAFQETQYF.

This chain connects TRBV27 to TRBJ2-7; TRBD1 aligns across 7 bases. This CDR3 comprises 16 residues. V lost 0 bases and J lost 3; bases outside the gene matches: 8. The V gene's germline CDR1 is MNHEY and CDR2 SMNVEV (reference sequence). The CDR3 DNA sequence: TGTGCCAGCAGTTTATCGGGGACAGTGGGTTTCTACGAGCAGTACGTC. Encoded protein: CASSLSGTVGFYEQYV.

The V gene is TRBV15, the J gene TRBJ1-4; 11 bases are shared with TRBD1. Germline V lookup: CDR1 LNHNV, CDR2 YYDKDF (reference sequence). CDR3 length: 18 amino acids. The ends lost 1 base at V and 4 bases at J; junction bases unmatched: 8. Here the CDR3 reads CATSRGPGQGEINEKLFF. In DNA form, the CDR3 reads TGTGCCACCAGCAGAGGTCCGGGACAGGGGGAGATTAATGAAAAACTGTTTTTT.

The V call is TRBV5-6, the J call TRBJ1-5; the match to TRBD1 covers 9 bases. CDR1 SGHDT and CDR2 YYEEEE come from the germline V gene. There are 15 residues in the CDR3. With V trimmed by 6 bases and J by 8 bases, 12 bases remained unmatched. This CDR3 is CASNLGGQGREPQHF. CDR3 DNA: TGTGCCAGCAACCTGGGGGGACAGGGTAGGGAGCCCCAGCATTTT.

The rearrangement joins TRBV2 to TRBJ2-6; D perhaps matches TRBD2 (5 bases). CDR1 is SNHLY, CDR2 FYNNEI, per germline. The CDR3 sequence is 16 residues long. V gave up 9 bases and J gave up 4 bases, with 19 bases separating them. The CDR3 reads CASSPGVQDGANVLTF. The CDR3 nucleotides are TGTGCCAGTAGCCCCGGGGTTCAAGACGGGGCCAACGTCCTGACTTTC.

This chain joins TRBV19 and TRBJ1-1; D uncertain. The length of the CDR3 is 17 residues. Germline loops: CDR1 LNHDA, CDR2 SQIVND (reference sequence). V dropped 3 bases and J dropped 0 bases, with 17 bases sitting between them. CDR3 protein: CASSILGSLGMNTEAFF. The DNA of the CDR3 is TGTGCCAGTAGTATTCTCGGCAGTCTAGGCATGAACACTGAAGCTTTCTTT.

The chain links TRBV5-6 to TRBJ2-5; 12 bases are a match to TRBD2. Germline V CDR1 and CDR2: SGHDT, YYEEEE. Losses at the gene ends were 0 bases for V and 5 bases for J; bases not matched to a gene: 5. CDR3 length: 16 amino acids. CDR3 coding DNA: TGTGCCAGCAGCTTGGCTAGCGGGGGGGCCAGGGAGACCCAGTACTTC. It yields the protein CASSLASGGARETQYF.

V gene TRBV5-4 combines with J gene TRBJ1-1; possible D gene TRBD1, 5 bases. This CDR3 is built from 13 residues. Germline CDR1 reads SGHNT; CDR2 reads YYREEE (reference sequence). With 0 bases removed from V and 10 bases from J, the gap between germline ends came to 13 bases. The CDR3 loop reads CASSLVAGKGAFF. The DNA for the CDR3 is TGTGCCAGCAGCTTGGTGGCAGGGAAGGGAGCTTTCTTT.

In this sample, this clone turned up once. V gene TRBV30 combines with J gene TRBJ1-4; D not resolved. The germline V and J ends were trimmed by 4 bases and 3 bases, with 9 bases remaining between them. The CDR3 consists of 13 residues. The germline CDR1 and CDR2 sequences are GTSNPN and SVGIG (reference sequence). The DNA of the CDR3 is TGTGCCTGGAAGATAGAAGCTAATGAAAAACTGTTTTTT. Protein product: CAWKIEANEKLFF.

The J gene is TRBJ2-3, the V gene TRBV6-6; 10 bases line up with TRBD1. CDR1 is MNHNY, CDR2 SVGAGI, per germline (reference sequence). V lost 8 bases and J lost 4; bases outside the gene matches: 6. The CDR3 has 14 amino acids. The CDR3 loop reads CASSSGTGADTQYF. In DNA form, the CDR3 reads TGTGCCAGCTCATCCGGGACAGGGGCAGATACGCAGTATTTT.

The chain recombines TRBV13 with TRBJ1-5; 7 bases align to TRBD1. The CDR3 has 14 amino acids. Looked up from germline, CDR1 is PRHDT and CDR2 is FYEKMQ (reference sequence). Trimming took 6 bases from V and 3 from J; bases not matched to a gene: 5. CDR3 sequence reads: CASSRQGNNQPQHF. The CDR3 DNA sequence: TGTGCCAGCAGTCGACAGGGTAACAATCAGCCCCAGCATTTT.